This T cell receptor beta chain was obtained from a study of blood T cell repertoires in COVID-19. At the level of the study: PBMCs, B-cell-depleted T cells, or T cells were the source of the cDNA or gDNA that made up the material.

Method: immunoSEQ multiplex PCR; TCRdb's copy keeps in-frame clones and lacks some. The sample holds 150,000 to 200,000 clones; roughly nine tenths are singletons and the top ten take 0.99%. Trimming stripped 3 bases from V and 4 bases from J, with 16 bases between. Germline-derived CDR1 and CDR2 are SNHLY and FYNNEI. CDR3 size: 16 residues. Sequenced material: peripheral blood. This clonotype was sampled from a man aged 18 to 35 with acute or convalescent COVID-19. The V call is TRBV2, the J call TRBJ1-5; D might be TRBD1 (6 bases). The DNA for the CDR3 is TGTGCCAGCAGTGATCTCCCCAGGGGTGGTAATCAGCCCCAGCATTTT. Its protein product is CASSDLPRGGNQPQHF.